This TCR beta chain was identified during a study of blood T cells in healthy people across ages. Study in general: When template switching was applied, about one barcoded beta molecule was captured per two T cells.

The trim removed 5 bases at V and 4 bases at J, leaving 5 bases unmatched. The CDR3 is 14 residues long. CDR1 is PRHDT, CDR2 FYEKMQ, per germline (reference sequence). Study results and limitations: Age advanced and TCR beta diversity per million T cells fell, roughly linearly.

Per-sample PBMC isolation yielded at least 7 million cells. Extracted total RNA amounted to at least 5 micrograms for each sample. On this clonotype: What it recognizes is unknown.

Sample-barcoded 5' priming and a J-beta primer mix drove a second PCR of roughly 6 to 12 cycles. TCRdb re-analysed the 5' RACE reads in MiXCR, keeping a single row per CDR3 protein. The sample yields about 1.6 million distinct CDR3 sequences, around 36% seen once. This sequence joins TRBV13 and TRBJ1-2, with TRBD1 matching over 9 bases. The receptor was derived from a woman aged 30 to 39 in good health. Sequenced input: blood. The CDR3 DNA reads TGTGCCAGCAGCAAACAGGGGGCGCTCTATGGCTACACCTTC. As protein: CASSKQGALYGYTF.